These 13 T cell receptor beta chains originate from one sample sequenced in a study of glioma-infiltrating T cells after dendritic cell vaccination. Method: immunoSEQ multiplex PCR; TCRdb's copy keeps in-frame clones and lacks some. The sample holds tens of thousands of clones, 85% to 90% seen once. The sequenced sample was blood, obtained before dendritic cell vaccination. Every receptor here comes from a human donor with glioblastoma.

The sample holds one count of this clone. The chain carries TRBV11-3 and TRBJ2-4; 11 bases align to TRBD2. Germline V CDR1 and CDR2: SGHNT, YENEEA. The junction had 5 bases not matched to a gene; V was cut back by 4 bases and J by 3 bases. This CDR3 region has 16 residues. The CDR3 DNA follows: TGTGCCAGCAGCTCCTTTAGCGGGAGGGTCAAAAACATTCAGTACTTC. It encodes CASSSFSGRVKNIQYF.

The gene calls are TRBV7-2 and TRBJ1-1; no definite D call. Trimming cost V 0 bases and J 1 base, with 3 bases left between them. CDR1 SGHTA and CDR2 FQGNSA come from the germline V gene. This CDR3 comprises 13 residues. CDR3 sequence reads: CASSLARNTEAFF. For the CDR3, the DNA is TGTGCCAGCAGCTTAGCTAGGAACACTGAAGCTTTCTTT.

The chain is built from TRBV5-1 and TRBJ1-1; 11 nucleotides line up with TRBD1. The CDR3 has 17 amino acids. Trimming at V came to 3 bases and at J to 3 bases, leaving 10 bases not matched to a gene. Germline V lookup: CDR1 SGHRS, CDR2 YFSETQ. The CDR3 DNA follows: TGCGCCAGCAGCTCCCGGGACAGGGGGTCCGTCGACACTGAAGCTTTCTTT. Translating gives CASSSRDRGSVDTEAFF.

CDR3 nucleotides: TGCGCCAGCAGCCGCTCCGGGACAGAATACAATGAGCAGTTCTTC. It translates to CASSRSGTEYNEQFF. This rearrangement joins TRBV5-1 to TRBJ2-1; 7 positions agree with TRBD1. Germline CDR1 and CDR2: SGHRS and YFSETQ. Losses at the gene ends were 4 bases for V and 4 bases for J; bases not matched to a gene: 8. The CDR3 has 15 amino acids.

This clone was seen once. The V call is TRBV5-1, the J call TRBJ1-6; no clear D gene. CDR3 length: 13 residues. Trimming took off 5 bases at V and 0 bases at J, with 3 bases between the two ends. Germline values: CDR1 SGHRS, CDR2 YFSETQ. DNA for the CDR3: TGCGCCAGCAGTCTCTCCTATAATTCACCCCTCCACTTT. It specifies CASSLSYNSPLHF.

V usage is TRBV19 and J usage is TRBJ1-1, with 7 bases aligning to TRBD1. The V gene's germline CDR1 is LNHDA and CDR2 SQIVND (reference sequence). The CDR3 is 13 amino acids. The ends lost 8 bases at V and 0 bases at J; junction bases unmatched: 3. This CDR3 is CASGDSVNTEAFF. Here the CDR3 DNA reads TGTGCCAGTGGGGACAGCGTGAACACTGAAGCTTTCTTT.

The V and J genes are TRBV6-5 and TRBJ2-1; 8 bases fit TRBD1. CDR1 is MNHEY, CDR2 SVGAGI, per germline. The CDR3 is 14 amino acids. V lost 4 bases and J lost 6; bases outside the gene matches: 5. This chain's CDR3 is CASSLDRVSNEQFF. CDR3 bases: TGTGCCAGCAGTTTGGACAGGGTGAGCAATGAGCAGTTCTTC.

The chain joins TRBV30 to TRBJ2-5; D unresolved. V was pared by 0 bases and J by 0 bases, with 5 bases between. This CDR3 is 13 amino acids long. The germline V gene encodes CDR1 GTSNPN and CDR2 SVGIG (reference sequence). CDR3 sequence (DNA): TGTGCCTGGAGTGTACTGAACCAAGAGACCCAGTACTTC. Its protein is CAWSVLNQETQYF.

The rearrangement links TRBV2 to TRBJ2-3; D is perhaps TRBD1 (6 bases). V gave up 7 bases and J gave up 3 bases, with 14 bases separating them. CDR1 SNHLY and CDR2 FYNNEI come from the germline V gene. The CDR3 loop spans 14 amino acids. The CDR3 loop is CASKWTVETDTQYF. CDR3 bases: TGTGCCAGCAAGTGGACAGTGGAAACAGATACGCAGTATTTT.

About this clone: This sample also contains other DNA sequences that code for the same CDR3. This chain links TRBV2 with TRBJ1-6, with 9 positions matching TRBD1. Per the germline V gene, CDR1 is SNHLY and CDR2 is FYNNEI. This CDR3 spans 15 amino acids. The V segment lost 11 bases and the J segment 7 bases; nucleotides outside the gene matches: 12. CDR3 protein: CAGLLGGTGNSPLHF. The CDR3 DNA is TGTGCCGGGCTCTTAGGGGGGACAGGGAATTCACCCCTCCACTTT.

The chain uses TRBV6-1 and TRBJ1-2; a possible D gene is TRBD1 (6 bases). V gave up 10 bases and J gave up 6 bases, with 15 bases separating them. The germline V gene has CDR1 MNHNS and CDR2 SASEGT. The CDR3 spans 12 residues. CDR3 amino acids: CATNRVEDGYTF. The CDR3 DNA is TGTGCCACGAACAGGGTAGAGGATGGCTACACCTTC.

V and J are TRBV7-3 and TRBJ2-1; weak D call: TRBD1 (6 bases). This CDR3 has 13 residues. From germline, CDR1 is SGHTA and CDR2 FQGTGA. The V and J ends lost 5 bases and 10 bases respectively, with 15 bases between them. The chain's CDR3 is CASSTQTGLEQFF. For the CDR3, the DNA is TGTGCCAGCAGCACCCAGACAGGACTCGAGCAGTTCTTC.

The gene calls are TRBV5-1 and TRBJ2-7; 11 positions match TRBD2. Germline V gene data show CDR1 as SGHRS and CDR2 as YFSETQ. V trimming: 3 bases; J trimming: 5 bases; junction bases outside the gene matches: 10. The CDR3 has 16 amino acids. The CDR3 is CASSSGSLAGGNEQYF. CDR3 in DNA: TGCGCCAGCAGCTCCGGCTCCCTAGCGGGAGGAAACGAGCAGTACTTC.